Listed below are T cell receptor beta chains from one sample, sequenced in a study of T cell repertoires in cytomegalovirus infection. TCRdb independently ran MiXCR on the reads; one entry per CDR3 protein. The sample contains approximately 730,000 distinct CDR3 sequences, almost 30% of which appear only once. For these receptors, no antigen is known. Sequencing was performed on cultured CD8+ T cells from PBMCs, taken from culture after CMV antigen stimulation. These TCRs come from a human donor in good health (CMV status not recorded). Some clones in this sample may be carry-over from other donors' samples. Both conserved end residues are part of each CDR3. D genes are given only for firm matches. Size is omitted from some rows. Given values are once, few, many or a class for expanded clones.

d_gene: NA; v_gene: TRBV12-3/TRBV12-4; abundance: many; j_gene: TRBJ1-5; CDR3nt: TGTGCCAGCAGTTTAGCGCCGTGGTATCAGCCCCAGCATTTT; CDR3aa: CASSLAPWYQPQHF
d_gene: NA; v_gene: TRBV7-9; abundance: NA; j_gene: TRBJ1-5; CDR3nt: TGTGCCAGCAGCGGGCCCGAGGGGCAGGAGGCAGGCGGGCAGCCCCAGCATTTT; CDR3aa: CASSGPEGQEAGGQPQHF
d_gene: NA; v_gene: TRBV6-1; abundance: NA; j_gene: TRBJ1-4; CDR3nt: TGTGCCAGCGTAACATTTGGCACTAATGAAAAACTGTTTTTT; CDR3aa: CASVTFGTNEKLFF
d_gene: NA; v_gene: TRBV7-9; abundance: few; j_gene: TRBJ2-1; CDR3nt: TGTGCCAGCAGCTTAGAATCGGTGATGGAGTTCTTC; CDR3aa: CASSLESVMEFF
d_gene: TRBD1; v_gene: TRBV5-4; abundance: NA; j_gene: TRBJ1-1; CDR3nt: TGTGCCAGCAGCCCCCAGGGGGCATTCACTGAAGCTTTCTTT; CDR3aa: CASSPQGAFTEAFF
d_gene: TRBD1; v_gene: TRBV19; abundance: NA; j_gene: TRBJ2-1; CDR3nt: TGTGCCAGTACCACCCGGGACAGGGCCCAGTTTGAGCAGTTCTTC; CDR3aa: CASTTRDRAQFEQFF
d_gene: NA; v_gene: TRBV27; abundance: NA; j_gene: TRBJ1-2; CDR3nt: TGTGCCAGCAGTCTTATGGGCATAGGAGCTAACTATGGCTACACCTTC; CDR3aa: CASSLMGIGANYGYTF
d_gene: NA; v_gene: TRBV7-8; abundance: NA; j_gene: TRBJ2-3; CDR3nt: TGTGCCAGCACTTTGTGGGGGTCACGCGGGGTCACAGATACGCAGTATTTT; CDR3aa: CASTLWGSRGVTDTQYF
d_gene: TRBD1; v_gene: TRBV11-3; abundance: NA; j_gene: TRBJ2-1; CDR3nt: TGTGCCAGCAGCAAAACGGGACAGGGTTACAATGAGCAGTTCTTC; CDR3aa: CASSKTGQGYNEQFF
d_gene: NA; v_gene: TRBV7-9; abundance: many; j_gene: TRBJ2-2; CDR3nt: TGTGCCAGCAGCTTAGCTGTCCGGGTGAACACCGGGGAGCTGTTTTTT; CDR3aa: CASSLAVRVNTGELFF
d_gene: TRBD2; v_gene: TRBV6-2/TRBV6-3; abundance: NA; j_gene: TRBJ2-5; CDR3nt: TGTGCCAGCAGTTACGATGCGGGGGGGCCAGAGACCCAGTACTTC; CDR3aa: CASSYDAGGPETQYF
d_gene: TRBD1; v_gene: TRBV20-1; abundance: NA; j_gene: TRBJ2-1; CDR3nt: TGCAGTGCTGGGCCCGGGGACAGGGGTAGCGAGCAGTTCTTC; CDR3aa: CSAGPGDRGSEQFF
d_gene: NA; v_gene: TRBV5-3; abundance: NA; j_gene: TRBJ1-6; CDR3nt: TGTGCCACCCCCGGGGAGACCCATAATTCACCCCTCCACTTT; CDR3aa: CATPGETHNSPLHF
d_gene: NA; v_gene: TRBV19; abundance: few; j_gene: TRBJ1-2; CDR3nt: TGTGCCAGTAGTCACTATGGCTACACCTTC; CDR3aa: CASSHYGYTF
d_gene: NA; v_gene: TRBV6-5; abundance: NA; j_gene: TRBJ1-1; CDR3nt: TGTGCCAGCAGTTACTCTGAGGGACCGACTGAAGCTTTCTTT; CDR3aa: CASSYSEGPTEAFF
d_gene: TRBD2; v_gene: TRBV7-2; abundance: few; j_gene: TRBJ2-3; CDR3nt: TGTGCCAGCAGCTACGGTGGACTAGCGGGGCGCACAGATACGCAGTATTTT; CDR3aa: CASSYGGLAGRTDTQYF
d_gene: NA; v_gene: TRBV7-9; abundance: few; j_gene: TRBJ1-2; CDR3nt: TGTGCCAGCAGCGAACCAGGACCTAACTATGGCTACACCTTC; CDR3aa: CASSEPGPNYGYTF
d_gene: NA; v_gene: TRBV7-3; abundance: NA; j_gene: TRBJ2-1; CDR3nt: TGTGCCAGCAGCTCCCTTTGGGGAAATGAGCAGTTCTTC; CDR3aa: CASSSLWGNEQFF
d_gene: TRBD1; v_gene: TRBV20-1; abundance: few; j_gene: TRBJ1-5; CDR3nt: TGCAGTGCAACGGACAGGGGACAGCCCCAGCATTTT; CDR3aa: CSATDRGQPQHF
d_gene: TRBD1; v_gene: TRBV28; abundance: NA; j_gene: TRBJ1-2; CDR3nt: TGTGCCAGCAGTTTAGGGTACCAGGGGGACTATGGCTACACCTTC; CDR3aa: CASSLGYQGDYGYTF
d_gene: TRBD1; v_gene: TRBV11-1; abundance: NA; j_gene: TRBJ2-5; CDR3nt: TGTGCCAGCAGCTTAGGAGGGCACAGGGGGGAAGAGACCCAGTACTTC; CDR3aa: CASSLGGHRGEETQYF
d_gene: TRBD2; v_gene: TRBV6-1; abundance: few; j_gene: TRBJ2-5; CDR3nt: TGTGCCAGCATTGCTAGCGGGGAGACCCAGTACTTC; CDR3aa: CASIASGETQYF
d_gene: NA; v_gene: TRBV5-5; abundance: NA; j_gene: TRBJ2-6; CDR3nt: TGTGCCAGCACCCCAGGGCTCTCTGGGGCCAACGTCCTGACTTTC; CDR3aa: CASTPGLSGANVLTF
d_gene: NA; v_gene: TRBV27; abundance: few; j_gene: TRBJ2-1; CDR3nt: TGTGCCAGCAGTTTAGTCCCCTCCTACAATGAGCAGTTCTTC; CDR3aa: CASSLVPSYNEQFF
d_gene: NA; v_gene: TRBV6-1; abundance: NA; j_gene: TRBJ2-2; CDR3nt: TGTGCCAGCAGAGTCCCCGCGGCCGGGGAGCTGTTTTTT; CDR3aa: CASRVPAAGELFF
d_gene: NA; v_gene: TRBV6-1; abundance: many; j_gene: TRBJ2-3; CDR3nt: TGTGCCAGCTTCGGACTATTCCAACGGGGAGATACGCAGTATTTT; CDR3aa: CASFGLFQRGDTQYF
d_gene: TRBD1; v_gene: TRBV12-3/TRBV12-4; abundance: many; j_gene: TRBJ1-2; CDR3nt: TGTGCCAGCAGTTCTTACAGGGGGAACGAGAGCTACACCTTC; CDR3aa: CASSSYRGNESYTF
d_gene: NA; v_gene: TRBV4-1; abundance: once; j_gene: TRBJ2-7; CDR3nt: TGCGCCAGCGGCCGGGGACGGACGACCACCTACGAGCAGTACTTC; CDR3aa: CASGRGRTTTYEQYF
d_gene: TRBD1; v_gene: TRBV4-1; abundance: NA; j_gene: TRBJ2-7; CDR3nt: TGTGCCAGCAGCCAAGCGGACAGGGGGCTCATCTACGAGCAGTACTTC; CDR3aa: CASSQADRGLIYEQYF
d_gene: TRBD2; v_gene: TRBV7-9; abundance: NA; j_gene: TRBJ2-5; CDR3nt: TGTGCCAGCAGCTTAGCGAAGCGGGGACCCCAAGAGACCCAGTACTTC; CDR3aa: CASSLAKRGPQETQYF
d_gene: NA; v_gene: TRBV5-1; abundance: NA; j_gene: TRBJ1-1; CDR3nt: TGCGCCAGCCAAGTGGACAAACGGGCTGAAGCTTTCTTT; CDR3aa: CASQVDKRAEAFF
d_gene: NA; v_gene: TRBV6-4; abundance: few; j_gene: TRBJ2-1; CDR3nt: TGTGCCAGCAGTCGTCTAGCTTTCTACAATGAGCAGTTCTTC; CDR3aa: CASSRLAFYNEQFF
d_gene: NA; v_gene: TRBV3-1; abundance: NA; j_gene: TRBJ1-1; CDR3nt: TGTGCCAGCAGCCAAGAATCTCTTATTTATTTGCAGTTGAAGAACACTGAAGCTTTCTTT; CDR3aa: CASSQESLIYLQLKNTEAFF
d_gene: NA; v_gene: TRBV4-3; abundance: NA; j_gene: TRBJ2-5; CDR3nt: TGCGCCAGCAGCCAAGTGAAGCTGGAGACCCAGTACTTC; CDR3aa: CASSQVKLETQYF
d_gene: NA; v_gene: TRBV27; abundance: NA; j_gene: TRBJ1-1; CDR3nt: TGTGCCAGCAGTCCCCAGCCAGGGTTACACACTGAAGCTTTCTTT; CDR3aa: CASSPQPGLHTEAFF
d_gene: NA; v_gene: TRBV6-1; abundance: NA; j_gene: TRBJ2-1; CDR3nt: TGTGCCAGCATCCCGTCTAGCGCTGATGAGCAGTTCTTC; CDR3aa: CASIPSSADEQFF
d_gene: NA; v_gene: TRBV5-8; abundance: few; j_gene: TRBJ1-1; CDR3nt: TGTGCCAGCAGCCCGCCCTTGTTCCGACTGTCCATGAACACTGAAGCTTTCTTT; CDR3aa: CASSPPLFRLSMNTEAFF
d_gene: NA; v_gene: TRBV5-6; abundance: NA; j_gene: TRBJ1-2; CDR3nt: TGTGCCAGCAGCAAGGGGCAGGCTAACTATGGCTACACCTTC; CDR3aa: CASSKGQANYGYTF
d_gene: NA; v_gene: TRBV29-1; abundance: NA; j_gene: TRBJ2-3; CDR3nt: TGCAGCGTTGACAGACAGGTTCGGCGGGATACGCAGTATTTT; CDR3aa: CSVDRQVRRDTQYF
d_gene: NA; v_gene: TRBV20-1; abundance: NA; j_gene: TRBJ1-2; CDR3nt: TGCAGTGCTAGAGATCTCGGGGGGGATGCGGGCGGCTACACCTTC; CDR3aa: CSARDLGGDAGGYTF
d_gene: NA; v_gene: TRBV6-6; abundance: few; j_gene: TRBJ1-6; CDR3nt: TGTGCCAGCAGTTACGAGGAATCACCCCTCCACTTT; CDR3aa: CASSYEESPLHF
d_gene: NA; v_gene: TRBV12-3/TRBV12-4; abundance: many; j_gene: TRBJ1-4; CDR3nt: TGTGCCAGCAGTTTTTCCTCTCGACGGTGGGGTGAAAAACTGTTTTTT; CDR3aa: CASSFSSRRWGEKLFF
d_gene: NA; v_gene: TRBV6-6; abundance: NA; j_gene: TRBJ1-4; CDR3nt: TGTGCCAGCAGTGTACAAACAGGGTACACTAATGAAAAACTGTTTTTT; CDR3aa: CASSVQTGYTNEKLFF
d_gene: TRBD2; v_gene: TRBV27; abundance: NA; j_gene: TRBJ2-5; CDR3nt: TGTGCCAGCAGTTTAGGAGGGACTAGCGGGGACGTGGAGACCCAGTACTTC; CDR3aa: CASSLGGTSGDVETQYF
d_gene: TRBD1; v_gene: TRBV10-3; abundance: NA; j_gene: TRBJ2-5; CDR3nt: TGTGCCATCAGTGAACCCGGGACAGCTCAAGAGACCCAGTACTTC; CDR3aa: CAISEPGTAQETQYF
d_gene: TRBD1; v_gene: TRBV7-9; abundance: many; j_gene: TRBJ1-2; CDR3nt: TGTGCCAGCAGCTCGATAACAGGGGGCTATGGCTACACCTTC; CDR3aa: CASSSITGGYGYTF
d_gene: TRBD2; v_gene: TRBV24-1; abundance: few; j_gene: TRBJ2-3; CDR3nt: TGTGCCACCAGTGACCCCGGGACTACCACAGATACGCAGTATTTT; CDR3aa: CATSDPGTTTDTQYF
d_gene: NA; v_gene: TRBV7-9; abundance: many; j_gene: TRBJ1-2; CDR3nt: TGTGCCAGCAGCTTACCAATCATAGAGACAGCTAACTATGGCTACACCTTC; CDR3aa: CASSLPIIETANYGYTF
d_gene: TRBD1; v_gene: TRBV7-8; abundance: many; j_gene: TRBJ2-3; CDR3nt: TGTGCCAGCAGTTTTACTGCCTACGGGACAGCAGGCCCAGATACGCAGTATTTT; CDR3aa: CASSFTAYGTAGPDTQYF
d_gene: NA; v_gene: TRBV4-1; abundance: NA; j_gene: TRBJ1-6; CDR3nt: TGTGCCAGCAGCCATGGGGGGGAAAACTCACCCCTCCACTTT; CDR3aa: CASSHGGENSPLHF
d_gene: TRBD1; v_gene: TRBV13; abundance: NA; j_gene: TRBJ1-1; CDR3nt: TGTGCCAGCAGCTTGGGGACAGCGAGCACTGAAGCTTTCTTT; CDR3aa: CASSLGTASTEAFF
d_gene: NA; v_gene: TRBV6-5; abundance: few; j_gene: TRBJ1-6; CDR3nt: TGTGCCAGCAGTTACTCCGGCAGCCGTTCACCCCTCCACTTT; CDR3aa: CASSYSGSRSPLHF
d_gene: NA; v_gene: TRBV25-1; abundance: NA; j_gene: TRBJ1-6; CDR3nt: TGTGCCAGCAGTGAATCAGGGATCGACAGGACCGTCTTTAATTCACCCCTCCACTTT; CDR3aa: CASSESGIDRTVFNSPLHF
d_gene: NA; v_gene: TRBV7-8; abundance: many; j_gene: TRBJ1-6; CDR3nt: TGTGCCAGCAGCTACGGGACATCCCTTGGTAATTCACCCCTCCACTTT; CDR3aa: CASSYGTSLGNSPLHF
d_gene: TRBD2; v_gene: TRBV7-8; abundance: NA; j_gene: TRBJ2-1; CDR3nt: TGTGCCAGCAGCCATCGGGTAGCGGGCGCACTCTACAATGAGCAGTTCTTC; CDR3aa: CASSHRVAGALYNEQFF